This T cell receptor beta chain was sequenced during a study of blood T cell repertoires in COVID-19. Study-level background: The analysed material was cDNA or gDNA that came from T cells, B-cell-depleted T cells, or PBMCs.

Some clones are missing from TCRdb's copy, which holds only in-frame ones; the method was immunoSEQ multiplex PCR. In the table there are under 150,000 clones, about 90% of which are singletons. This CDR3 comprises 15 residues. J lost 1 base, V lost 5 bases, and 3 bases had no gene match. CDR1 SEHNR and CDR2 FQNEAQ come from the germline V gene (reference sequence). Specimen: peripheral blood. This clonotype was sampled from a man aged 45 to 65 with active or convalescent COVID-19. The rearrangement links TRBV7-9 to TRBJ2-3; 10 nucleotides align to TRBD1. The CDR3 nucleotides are TGTGCCAGCAGCCCCGACAGGGGGCGCACAGATACGCAGTATTTT. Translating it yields CASSPDRGRTDTQYF.